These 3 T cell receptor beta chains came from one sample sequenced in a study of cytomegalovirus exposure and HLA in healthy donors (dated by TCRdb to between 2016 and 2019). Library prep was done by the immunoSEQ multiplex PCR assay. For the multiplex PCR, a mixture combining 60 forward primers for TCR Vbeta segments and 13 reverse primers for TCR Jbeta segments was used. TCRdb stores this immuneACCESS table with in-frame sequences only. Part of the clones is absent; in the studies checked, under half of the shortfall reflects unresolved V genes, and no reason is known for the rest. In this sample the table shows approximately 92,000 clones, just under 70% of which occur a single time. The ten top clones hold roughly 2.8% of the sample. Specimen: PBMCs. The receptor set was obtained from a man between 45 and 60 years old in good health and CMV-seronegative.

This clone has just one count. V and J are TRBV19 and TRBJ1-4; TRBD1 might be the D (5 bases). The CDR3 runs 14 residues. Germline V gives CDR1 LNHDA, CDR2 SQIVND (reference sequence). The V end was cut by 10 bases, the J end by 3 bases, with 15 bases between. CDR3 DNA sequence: TGTGCCACCCCCGTACAGGTGGCTAATGAAAAACTGTTTTTT. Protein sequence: CATPVQVANEKLFF.

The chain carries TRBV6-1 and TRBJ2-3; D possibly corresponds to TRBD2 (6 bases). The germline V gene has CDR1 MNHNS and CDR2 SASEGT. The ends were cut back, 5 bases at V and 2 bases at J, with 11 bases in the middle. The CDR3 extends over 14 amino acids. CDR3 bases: TGTGCCAGCAGTCGGGACTGGCACACAGATACGCAGTATTTT. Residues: CASSRDWHTDTQYF.

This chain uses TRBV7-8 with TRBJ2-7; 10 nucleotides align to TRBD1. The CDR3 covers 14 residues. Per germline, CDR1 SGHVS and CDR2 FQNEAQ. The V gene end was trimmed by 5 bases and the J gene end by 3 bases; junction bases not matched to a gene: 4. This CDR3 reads CASSLRDRGYEQYV. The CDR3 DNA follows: TGTGCCAGCAGCCTCCGGGACAGGGGCTACGAGCAGTACGTC.